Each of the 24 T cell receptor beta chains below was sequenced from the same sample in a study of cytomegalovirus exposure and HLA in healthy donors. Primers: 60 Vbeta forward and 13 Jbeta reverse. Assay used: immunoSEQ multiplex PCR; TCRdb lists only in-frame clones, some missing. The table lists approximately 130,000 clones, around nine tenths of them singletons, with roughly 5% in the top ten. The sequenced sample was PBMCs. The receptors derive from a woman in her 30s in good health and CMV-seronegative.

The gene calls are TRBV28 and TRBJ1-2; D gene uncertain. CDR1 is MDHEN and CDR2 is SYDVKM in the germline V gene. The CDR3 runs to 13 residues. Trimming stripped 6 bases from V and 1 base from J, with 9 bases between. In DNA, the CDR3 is TGTGCCAGCAGAACAGCGGTTAACTATGGCTACACCTTC. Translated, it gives CASRTAVNYGYTF.

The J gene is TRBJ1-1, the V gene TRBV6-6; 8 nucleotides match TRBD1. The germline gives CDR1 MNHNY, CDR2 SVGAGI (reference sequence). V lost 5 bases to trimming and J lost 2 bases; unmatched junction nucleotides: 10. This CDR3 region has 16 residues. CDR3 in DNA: TGTGCCAGCAGTCGACGACCTACAGGGGGTAACACTGAAGCTTTCTTT. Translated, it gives CASSRRPTGGNTEAFF.

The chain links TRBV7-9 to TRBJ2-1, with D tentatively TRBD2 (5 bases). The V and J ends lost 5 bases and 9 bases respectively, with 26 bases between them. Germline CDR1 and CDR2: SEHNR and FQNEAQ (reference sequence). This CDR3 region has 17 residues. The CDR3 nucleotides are TGTGCCAGCAGCCGACCCCTCATGAGGGAGTTGCTCAGTGAGCAGTTCTTC. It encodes CASSRPLMRELLSEQFF.

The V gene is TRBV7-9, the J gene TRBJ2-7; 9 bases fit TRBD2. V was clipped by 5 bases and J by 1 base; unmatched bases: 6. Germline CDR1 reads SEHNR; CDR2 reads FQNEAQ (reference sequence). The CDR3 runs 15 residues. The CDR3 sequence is CASSPGLARSYEQYF. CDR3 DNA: TGTGCCAGCAGCCCTGGACTAGCGAGATCCTACGAGCAGTACTTC. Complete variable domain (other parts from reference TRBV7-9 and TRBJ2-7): DTGVSQNPRHKITKRGQNVTFRCDPISEHNRLYWYRQTLGQGPEFLTYFQNEAQLEKSRLLSDRFSAERPKGSFSTLEIQRTEQGDSAMYLCASSPGLARSYEQYFGPGTRLTVT.

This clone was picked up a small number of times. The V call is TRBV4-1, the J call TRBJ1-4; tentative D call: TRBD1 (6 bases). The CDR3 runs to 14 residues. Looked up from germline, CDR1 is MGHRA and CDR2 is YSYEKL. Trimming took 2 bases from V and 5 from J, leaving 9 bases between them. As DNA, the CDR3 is TGCGCCAGCAGCCAAACAGGGTGGAATGAAAAACTGTTTTTT. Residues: CASSQTGWNEKLFF.

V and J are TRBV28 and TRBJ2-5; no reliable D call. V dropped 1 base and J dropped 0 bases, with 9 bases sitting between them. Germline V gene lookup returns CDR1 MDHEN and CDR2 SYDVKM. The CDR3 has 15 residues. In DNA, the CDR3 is TGTGCCAGCAGTTTATCTTCCAGGTACCAAGAGACCCAGTACTTC. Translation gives CASSLSSRYQETQYF.

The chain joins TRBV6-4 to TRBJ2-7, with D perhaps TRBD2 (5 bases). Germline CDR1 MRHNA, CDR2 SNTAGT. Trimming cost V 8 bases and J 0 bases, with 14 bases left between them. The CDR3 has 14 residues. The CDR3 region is CASVVTINSYEQYF. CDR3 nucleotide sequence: TGTGCCAGCGTGGTGACTATCAACTCCTACGAGCAGTACTTC.

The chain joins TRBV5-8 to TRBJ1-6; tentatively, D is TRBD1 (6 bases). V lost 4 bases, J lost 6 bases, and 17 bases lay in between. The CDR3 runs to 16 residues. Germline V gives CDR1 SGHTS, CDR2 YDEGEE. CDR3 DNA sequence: TGTGCCAGCAGCGTTTGGGACATTGGCTCTAATTCACCCCTCCACTTT. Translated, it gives CASSVWDIGSNSPLHF.

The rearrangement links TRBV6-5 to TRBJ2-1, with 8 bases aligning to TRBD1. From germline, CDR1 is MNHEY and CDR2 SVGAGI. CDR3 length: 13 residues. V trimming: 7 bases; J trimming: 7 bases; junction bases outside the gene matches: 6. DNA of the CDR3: TGTGCCAGCAAACAGGGGGGCTGGAATGAGCAGTTCTTC. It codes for CASKQGGWNEQFF.

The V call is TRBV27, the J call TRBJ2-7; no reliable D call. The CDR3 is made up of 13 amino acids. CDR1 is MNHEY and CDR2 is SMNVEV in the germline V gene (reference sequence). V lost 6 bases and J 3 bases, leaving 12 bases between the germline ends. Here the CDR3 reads CASRPANNYEQYF. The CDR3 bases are TGTGCCAGCAGGCCAGCGAACAACTACGAGCAGTACTTC.

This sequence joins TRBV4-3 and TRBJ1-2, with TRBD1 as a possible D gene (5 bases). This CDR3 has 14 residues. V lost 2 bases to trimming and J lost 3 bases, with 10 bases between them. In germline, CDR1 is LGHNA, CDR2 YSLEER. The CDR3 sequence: CASSQQGSDYGYTF. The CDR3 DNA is TGCGCCAGCAGCCAACAGGGAAGTGACTATGGCTACACCTTC.

This CDR3 reads CASSSRGSDTDTQYF. CDR3 nucleotides: TGTGCCAGCAGCTCCAGAGGGTCGGATACAGATACGCAGTATTTT. The chain is built from TRBV9 and TRBJ2-3, with a possible D match to TRBD2 (5 bases). Germline loops: CDR1 SGDLS, CDR2 YYNGEE. The CDR3 consists of 15 residues. Between the trimmed V and J ends, which lost 4 bases and 3 bases, there was a span of 15 bases.

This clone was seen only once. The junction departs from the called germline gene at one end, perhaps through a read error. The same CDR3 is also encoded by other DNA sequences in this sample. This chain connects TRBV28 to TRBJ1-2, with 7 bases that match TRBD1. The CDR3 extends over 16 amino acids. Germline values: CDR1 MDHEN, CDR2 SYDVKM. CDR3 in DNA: TGTGCCAGTACAGGGGCCGACAGGATTCCCTACTACGGCTACACCTTC. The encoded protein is CASTGADRIPYYGYTF.

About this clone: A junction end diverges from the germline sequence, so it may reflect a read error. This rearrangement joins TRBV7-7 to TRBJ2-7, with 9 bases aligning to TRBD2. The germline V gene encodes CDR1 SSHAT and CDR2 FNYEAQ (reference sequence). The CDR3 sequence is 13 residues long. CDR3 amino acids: CASSLNSGSEQYF. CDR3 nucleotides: TGTGCTAGCAGCTTAAATAGCGGGAGCGAGCAGTACTTC.

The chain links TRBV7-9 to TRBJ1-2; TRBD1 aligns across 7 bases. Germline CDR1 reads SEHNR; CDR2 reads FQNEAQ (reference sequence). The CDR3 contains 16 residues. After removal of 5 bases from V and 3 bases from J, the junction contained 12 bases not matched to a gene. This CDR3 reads CASSTTTTGADYGYTF. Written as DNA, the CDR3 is TGTGCCAGCAGCACAACGACAACAGGGGCCGACTATGGCTACACCTTC.

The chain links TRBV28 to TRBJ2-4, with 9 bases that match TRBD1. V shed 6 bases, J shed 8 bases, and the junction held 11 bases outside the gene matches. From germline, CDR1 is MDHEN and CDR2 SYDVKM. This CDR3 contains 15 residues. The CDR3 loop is CASSPRTGVQDIQYF. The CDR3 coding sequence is TGTGCCAGCAGCCCCCGGACAGGGGTCCAAGACATTCAGTACTTC. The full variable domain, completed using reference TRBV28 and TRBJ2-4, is DVKVTQSSRYLVKRTGEKVFLECVQDMDHENMFWYRQDPGLGLRLIYFSYDVKMKEKGDIPEGYSVSREKKERFSLILESASTNQTSMYLCASSPRTGVQDIQYFGAGTRLSVL.

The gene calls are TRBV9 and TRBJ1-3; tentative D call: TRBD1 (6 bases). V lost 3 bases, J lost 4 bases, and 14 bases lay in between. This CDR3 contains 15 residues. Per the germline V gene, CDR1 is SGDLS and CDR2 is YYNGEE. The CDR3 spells CASSATGTRGNTIYF. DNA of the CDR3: TGTGCCAGCAGCGCAACCGGGACACGAGGAAACACCATATATTTT.

The CDR3: CSVEGQGAFHQPQHF. In DNA, the CDR3 is TGCAGCGTTGAGGGACAGGGGGCCTTCCATCAGCCCCAGCATTTT. The chain is built from TRBV29-1 and TRBJ1-5; TRBD1 aligns across 12 bases. The CDR3 contains 15 residues. The V segment lost 3 bases and the J segment 5 bases; nucleotides outside the gene matches: 5. CDR1 SQVTM and CDR2 ANQGSEA come from the germline V gene.

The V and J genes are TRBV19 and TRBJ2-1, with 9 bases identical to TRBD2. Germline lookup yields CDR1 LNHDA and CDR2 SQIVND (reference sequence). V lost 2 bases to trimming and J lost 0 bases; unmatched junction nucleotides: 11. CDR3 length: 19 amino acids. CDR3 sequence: CASSISVLSGRSSYNEQFF. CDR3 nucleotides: TGTGCCAGTAGTATATCGGTGCTCAGCGGGAGGAGCTCCTACAATGAGCAGTTCTTC.

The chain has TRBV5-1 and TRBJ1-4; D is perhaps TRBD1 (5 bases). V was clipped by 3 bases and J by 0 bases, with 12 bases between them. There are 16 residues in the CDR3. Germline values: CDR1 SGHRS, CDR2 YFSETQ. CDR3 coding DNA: TGCGCCAGCAGCTGGGGCGACAGCCCAACTAATGAAAAACTGTTTTTT. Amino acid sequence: CASSWGDSPTNEKLFF.

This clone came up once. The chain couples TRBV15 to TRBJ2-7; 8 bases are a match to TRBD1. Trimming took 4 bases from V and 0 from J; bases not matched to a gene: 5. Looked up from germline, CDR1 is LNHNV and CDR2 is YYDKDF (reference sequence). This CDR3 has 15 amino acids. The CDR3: CATSKDRGVSYEQYF. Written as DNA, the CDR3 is TGTGCCACCAGCAAAGACAGGGGAGTCTCCTACGAGCAGTACTTC.

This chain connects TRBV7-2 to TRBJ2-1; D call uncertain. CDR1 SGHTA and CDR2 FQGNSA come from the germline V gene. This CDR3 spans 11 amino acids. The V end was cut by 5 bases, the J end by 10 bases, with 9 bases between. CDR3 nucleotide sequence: TGTGCCAGCAGCCCGCCCAGGGAGCAGTTCTTC. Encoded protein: CASSPPREQFF.

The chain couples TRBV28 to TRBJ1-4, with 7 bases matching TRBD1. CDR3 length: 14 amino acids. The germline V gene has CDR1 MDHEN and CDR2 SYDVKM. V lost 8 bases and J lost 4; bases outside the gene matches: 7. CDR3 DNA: TGTGCCAGCCGGCCGGGACAGCTTAATGAAAAACTGTTTTTT. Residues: CASRPGQLNEKLFF.

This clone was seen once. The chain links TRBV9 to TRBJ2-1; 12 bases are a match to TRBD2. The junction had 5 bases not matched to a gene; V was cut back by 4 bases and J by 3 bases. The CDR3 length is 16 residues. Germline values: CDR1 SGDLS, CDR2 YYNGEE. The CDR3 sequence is CASSLAGLAGYNEQFF. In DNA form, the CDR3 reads TGTGCCAGCAGCTTAGCGGGACTAGCGGGCTACAATGAGCAGTTCTTC.